Below are 32 T cell receptor beta chains sequenced from a single sample in a study of blood T cell repertoires in COVID-19. Produced via immunoSEQ multiplex PCR; TCRdb's table is partial and in-frame only. Here the sample spans under 95,000 clones, around 86% being singletons. Material for sequencing was peripheral blood. The source of these receptors is a woman older than 75 with acute or convalescent COVID-19.

The CDR3 bases are TGCGCCAGCAGTAGCGTCAGGGGCGGCGAGACCCAGTACTTC. Its protein product is CASSSVRGGETQYF. The gene calls are TRBV5-1 and TRBJ2-5, with a weak D call TRBD1 (6 bases). The germline gives CDR1 SGHRS, CDR2 YFSETQ. This CDR3 is built from 14 residues. V gave up 5 bases and J gave up 5 bases, with 16 bases separating them.

The rearrangement uses TRBV30 and TRBJ2-1; D call uncertain. Looked up from germline, CDR1 is GTSNPN and CDR2 is SVGIG (reference sequence). The CDR3 extends over 13 amino acids. V was trimmed by 5 bases and J by 4 bases, leaving 12 bases between them. In DNA, the CDR3 is TGTGCCTGGGGGCCCGACATTTACAATGAGCAGTTCTTC. This gives the protein CAWGPDIYNEQFF. The full variable domain, rest sourced from reference TRBV30 and TRBJ2-1, is SQTIHQWPATLVQPVGSPLSLECTVEGTSNPNLYWYRQAAGRGLQLLFYSVGIGQISSEVPQNLSASRPQDRQFILSSKKLLLSDSGFYLCAWGPDIYNEQFFGPGTRLTVL.

This clone was counted a few times. The V gene is TRBV4-3, the J gene TRBJ1-6; possible D gene TRBD1, 6 bases. Germline assignment: CDR1 LGHNA and CDR2 YSLEER. V dropped 4 bases and J dropped 7 bases, with 23 bases sitting between them. The CDR3 covers 18 residues. CDR3 protein: CASSLDSRGGGQNSPLHF. The DNA of the CDR3 is TGCGCCAGCAGCCTAGACTCGCGAGGGGGGGGGCAGAATTCACCCCTCCACTTT.

The chain recombines TRBV9 with TRBJ1-6; 10 nucleotides align to TRBD1. This CDR3 contains 15 residues. V lost 0 bases and J lost 9; bases outside the gene matches: 3. Germline V gene lookup returns CDR1 SGDLS and CDR2 YYNGEE. CDR3 DNA: TGTGCCAGCAGCGTAGGGGGACAGGGGATTTCACCCCTCCACTTT. Protein: CASSVGGQGISPLHF. The variable domain in full, completed from reference TRBV9 and TRBJ1-6, reads DSGVTQTPKHLITATGQRVTLRCSPRSGDLSVYWYQQSLDQGLQFLIQYYNGEERAKGNILERFSAQQFPDLHSELNLSSLELGDSALYFCASSVGGQGISPLHFGNGTRLTVT.

This sequence joins TRBV19 and TRBJ2-3; TRBD2 is a possible D gene (5 bases). Between the trimmed V and J ends, which lost 3 bases and 8 bases, there was a span of 9 bases. The V gene's germline CDR1 is LNHDA and CDR2 SQIVND (reference sequence). The CDR3 is 12 residues long. The CDR3 loop reads CASSILAGTQYF. In nucleotides, the CDR3 is TGTGCCAGTAGTATTCTAGCTGGTACGCAGTATTTT. Drawing the rest from reference TRBV19 and TRBJ2-3, the complete variable domain is DGGITQSPKYLFRKEGQNVTLSCEQNLNHDAMYWYRQDPGQGLRLIYYSQIVNDFQKGDIAEGYSVSREKKESFPLTVTSAQKNPTAFYLCASSILAGTQYFGPGTRLTVL.

This chain uses TRBV7-9 with TRBJ1-2; TRBD1 matches at 9 bases. Unmatched junction bases numbered 3, after V lost 5 bases and J lost 2 bases. There are 14 residues in the CDR3. Germline V gives CDR1 SEHNR, CDR2 FQNEAQ (reference sequence). The CDR3 DNA follows: TGTGCCAGCAGCGGCGGACAGGGGAACTATGGCTACACCTTC. This codes for CASSGGQGNYGYTF.

This chain connects TRBV7-2 to TRBJ2-5, with a possible D match to TRBD1 (5 bases). Trimming pared 1 base from V and 2 bases from J, leaving 14 bases between. The CDR3 spans 16 residues. Germline V gives CDR1 SGHTA, CDR2 FQGNSA. The CDR3 is CASSLVGDSLQETQYF. The CDR3 bases are TGTGCCAGCAGCTTAGTAGGTGACAGCCTTCAAGAGACCCAGTACTTC.

This clone was picked up one time. The J gene is TRBJ2-7, the V gene TRBV6-2 or TRBV6-3, with D unresolved. V lost 7 bases and J 2 bases, leaving 15 bases between the germline ends. From germline, CDR1 is MNHEY and CDR2 SVGEGT. This CDR3 contains 14 residues. CDR3 protein: CASTPRLTTYEQYF. Written as DNA, the CDR3 is TGTGCCAGCACCCCCCGGCTTACTACCTACGAGCAGTACTTC.

The V call is TRBV9, the J call TRBJ1-1; 7 bases align to TRBD1. CDR3 length equals 15 residues. V was clipped by 0 bases and J by 6 bases; unmatched bases: 8. Germline lookup yields CDR1 SGDLS and CDR2 YYNGEE. The CDR3 DNA reads as TGTGCCAGCAGCGTAGAAGGAGGGGGCAGGTCTGAAGCTTTCTTT. This gives the protein CASSVEGGGRSEAFF.

The genes are TRBV7-8 and TRBJ1-1, with 7 bases identical to TRBD1. The CDR3 has 14 amino acids. Germline V gene lookup returns CDR1 SGHVS and CDR2 FQNEAQ. V shed 1 base, J shed 3 bases, and the junction held 2 bases outside the gene matches. The CDR3 protein is CASSLGGGDTEAFF. The CDR3 DNA follows: TGTGCCAGCAGCTTAGGAGGGGGCGACACTGAAGCTTTCTTT.

This clone was detected once. The chain uses TRBV19 and TRBJ2-3; 9 bases agree with TRBD2. CDR1 is LNHDA, CDR2 SQIVND, per germline (reference sequence). This CDR3 region has 16 residues. Trimming removed 4 bases from V and 4 bases from J; junction bases left unmatched: 9. DNA of the CDR3: TGTGCCAGTAGTACCCCGGCGGGAGGGCGGGCAGATACGCAGTATTTT. It is translated as CASSTPAGGRADTQYF.

The rearrangement links TRBV11-2 to TRBJ2-7; no clear D gene. CDR1 is SGHAT, CDR2 FQNNGV, per germline. There are 14 residues in the CDR3. V was trimmed by 2 bases and J by 6 bases, leaving 14 bases between them. The CDR3 DNA reads as TGTGCCAGCAGCTTAAATCGCGTGGGCGCCGAGCAGTACTTC. Amino acids: CASSLNRVGAEQYF.

The J gene is TRBJ1-4, the V gene TRBV9, with D perhaps matching TRBD1 (6 bases). The CDR3 has 16 residues. Germline V gene sequence: CDR1 SGDLS, CDR2 YYNGEE. V shed 2 bases and J shed 4 bases, with 15 bases lying between them. The CDR3 sequence: CASSVWPDSDNEKLFF. In DNA, the CDR3 is TGTGCCAGCAGCGTGTGGCCGGACAGTGATAATGAAAAACTGTTTTTT.

This clone appeared a few times. The CDR3 spells CASSWYRNTEAFF. Written as DNA, the CDR3 is TGTGCCAGCAGTTGGTATAGGAACACTGAAGCTTTCTTT. The J gene is TRBJ1-1, the V gene TRBV6-5; D remains unclear. The CDR3 is 13 amino acids. The ends were cut back, 4 bases at V and 1 base at J, with 7 bases in the middle. Germline CDR1 MNHEY, CDR2 SVGAGI.

CDR3 residues: CASSDSSAYNSPLHF. The CDR3 region has the DNA TGTGCCAGCAGTGACTCCTCAGCCTATAATTCACCCCTCCACTTT. The V and J genes are TRBV6-4 and TRBJ1-6; D not certain. CDR1 is MRHNA and CDR2 is SNTAGT in the germline V gene. The CDR3 contains 15 residues. Trimming stripped 0 bases from V and 2 bases from J, with 5 bases between.

This chain connects TRBV6-5 to TRBJ2-5; no clear D. The ends were cut back, 7 bases at V and 3 bases at J, with 6 bases in the middle. The CDR3 runs to 11 residues. Germline V gene data show CDR1 as MNHEY and CDR2 as SVGAGI. The CDR3 loop is CASTTKETQYF. In DNA, the CDR3 is TGTGCCAGCACCACTAAAGAGACCCAGTACTTC.

The chain employs TRBV18 and TRBJ1-6, with D possibly TRBD1 on 5 matching bases. V was pared by 1 base and J by 6 bases, with 13 bases between. CDR1 and CDR2 from the germline V gene are KGHSH and LQKENI. The CDR3 spans 16 residues. CDR3: CASSPQSGWGNSPLHF. In nucleotides, the CDR3 is TGTGCCAGCTCACCACAATCAGGGTGGGGTAATTCACCCCTCCACTTT.

J is TRBJ2-7 and V is TRBV29-1; a possible D gene is TRBD1 (6 bases). Germline values: CDR1 SQVTM, CDR2 ANQGSEA. The CDR3 is 15 residues long. V dropped 2 bases and J dropped 2 bases, with 16 bases sitting between them. The CDR3 reads CSVEMSGQLTYEQYF. The CDR3 bases are TGCAGCGTTGAAATGTCCGGACAGCTGACCTACGAGCAGTACTTC.

The V call is TRBV5-1, the J call TRBJ1-1, with TRBD1 identical over 7 bases. Germline V CDR1 and CDR2: SGHRS, YFSETQ. There are 17 residues in the CDR3. V was clipped by 4 bases and J by 0 bases; unmatched bases: 12. DNA for the CDR3: TGCGCCAGCAGCCTTGGACAATCGGGACAGCTGAACACTGAAGCTTTCTTT. It yields the protein CASSLGQSGQLNTEAFF.

The gene calls are TRBV19 and TRBJ2-3; 11 positions match TRBD2. The CDR3 runs 15 residues. CDR1 and CDR2 (germline): LNHDA, SQIVND (reference sequence). With 0 bases clipped from V and 6 bases from J, the junction kept 2 bases outside the gene matches. In DNA form, the CDR3 reads TGTGCCAGTAGTATAGATAGGACTAGCGGGGATACGCAGTATTTT. Translated, it gives CASSIDRTSGDTQYF. Looking up the rest from reference TRBV19 and TRBJ2-3 gives the full variable domain: DGGITQSPKYLFRKEGQNVTLSCEQNLNHDAMYWYRQDPGQGLRLIYYSQIVNDFQKGDIAEGYSVSREKKESFPLTVTSAQKNPTAFYLCASSIDRTSGDTQYFGPGTRLTVL.

The chain uses TRBV5-1 and TRBJ1-4; D perhaps matches TRBD1 (6 bases). The V and J ends lost 7 bases and 7 bases respectively, with 14 bases between them. CDR1 and CDR2 (germline): SGHRS, YFSETQ. This CDR3 is 13 amino acids long. This CDR3 is CASARGLGEKLFF. The CDR3, as DNA: TGCGCCAGCGCGCGGGGGCTGGGTGAAAAACTGTTTTTT.

The chain uses TRBV6-5 and TRBJ1-4, with TRBD1 matching 8 bases. Looked up from germline, CDR1 is MNHEY and CDR2 is SVGAGI. The CDR3 has 14 amino acids. The ends lost 6 bases at V and 2 bases at J; junction bases unmatched: 2. CDR3: CASSRDRTNEKLFF. The CDR3 region has the DNA TGTGCCAGCAGCCGGGACAGGACTAATGAAAAACTGTTTTTT.

In its sample, this clone was seen once. This chain links TRBV14 with TRBJ2-1, with 10 positions matching TRBD2. The J segment lost 11 bases and the V segment lost 2 bases, leaving 9 bases of the junction unmatched. Per the germline V gene, CDR1 is SGHDN and CDR2 is FVKESK. The CDR3 has 15 residues. The DNA for the CDR3 is TGTGCCAGCAGCCAAAGACTAGCGGGTTTATCCAAGCAGTTCTTC. It codes for CASSQRLAGLSKQFF.

The chain is built from TRBV19 and TRBJ1-3; D gene uncertain. From germline, CDR1 is LNHDA and CDR2 SQIVND (reference sequence). The CDR3 consists of 15 residues. V was trimmed by 3 bases and J by 0 bases, leaving 9 bases between them. The CDR3, as DNA: TGTGCCAGTAGTATTTTGGGCAGCTCTGGAAACACCATATATTTT. Translated: CASSILGSSGNTIYF.

The genes are TRBV2 and TRBJ1-2, with 8 nucleotides matching TRBD1. The V and J ends lost 6 bases and 2 bases, in that order; junction bases with no gene match: 5. Germline V gene lookup returns CDR1 SNHLY and CDR2 FYNNEI. This CDR3 has 14 residues. Here the CDR3 DNA reads TGTGCCAGCAGCGTACAGGGGGTGAACTATGGCTACACCTTC. Translation gives CASSVQGVNYGYTF.

This CDR3 is CSGSSGDNQPQHF. CDR3 in DNA: TGCAGCGGATCCTCAGGGGACAATCAGCCCCAGCATTTT. The chain links TRBV29-1 to TRBJ1-5; TRBD1 is a possible D gene (6 bases). The CDR3 is 13 amino acids. Looked up from germline, CDR1 is SQVTM and CDR2 is ANQGSEA. V dropped 7 bases and J dropped 3 bases, with 13 bases sitting between them.

This clone has just a few counts. This chain joins TRBV5-6 and TRBJ2-1, with TRBD1 matching 8 bases. The CDR3 consists of 15 residues. Trimming at V came to 4 bases and at J to 3 bases, leaving 6 bases not matched to a gene. CDR1 is SGHDT, CDR2 YYEEEE, per germline. CDR3 bases: TGTGCCAGCAGCCTTCAGGACAGGGTCTACAATGAGCAGTTCTTC. This encodes CASSLQDRVYNEQFF.

The V and J genes are TRBV19 and TRBJ1-5; TRBD1 might be the D (6 bases). The V end was cut by 6 bases, the J end by 2 bases, with 14 bases between. CDR1 LNHDA and CDR2 SQIVND come from the germline V gene (reference sequence). This CDR3 has 15 residues. CDR3 sequence: CASSIPGVRNQPQHF. The CDR3 DNA reads TGTGCCAGTAGCATTCCAGGGGTGCGCAATCAGCCCCAGCATTTT.

On this clone: The junction departs from the called germline gene at one end, perhaps through a read error. V usage is TRBV5-6 and J usage is TRBJ1-2, with D perhaps TRBD1 (5 bases). CDR3 size: 12 residues. The germline CDR1 and CDR2 sequences are SGHDT and YYEEEE. The CDR3 DNA follows: TGTGCCAGCAGCTTATCGGACAAAAGCTCACCCTTC. It codes for CASSLSDKSSPF.

The CDR3 spells CASSPGGYQPQHF. The DNA of the CDR3 is TGTGCCAGCAGTCCCGGGGGGTACCAGCCCCAGCATTTT. The chain links TRBV7-8 to TRBJ1-5; possibly TRBD1 for D (5 bases). V shed 6 bases and J shed 7 bases, with 13 bases lying between them. The CDR3 extends over 13 amino acids. The germline gives CDR1 SGHVS, CDR2 FQNEAQ.

The genes are TRBV7-3 and TRBJ2-6, with D possibly being TRBD1 (5 bases). Germline V gene data show CDR1 as SGHTA and CDR2 as FQGTGA. The CDR3 covers 17 residues. Between the trimmed V and J ends, which lost 5 bases and 1 base, there was a span of 15 bases. The CDR3 DNA reads as TGTGCCAGCAGCAGTTACCTCAGGGATTCTGGGGCCAACGTCCTGACTTTC. Translated: CASSSYLRDSGANVLTF.

This sequence joins TRBV2 and TRBJ1-5; TRBD1 might be the D (5 bases). CDR1 and CDR2 from the germline V gene are SNHLY and FYNNEI. Trimming cost V 4 bases and J 7 bases, with 11 bases left between them. This CDR3 comprises 13 residues. CDR3 sequence (DNA): TGTGCCAGCAGTGGGGGGGTTGCACAGCCCCAGCATTTT. It translates to CASSGGVAQPQHF.